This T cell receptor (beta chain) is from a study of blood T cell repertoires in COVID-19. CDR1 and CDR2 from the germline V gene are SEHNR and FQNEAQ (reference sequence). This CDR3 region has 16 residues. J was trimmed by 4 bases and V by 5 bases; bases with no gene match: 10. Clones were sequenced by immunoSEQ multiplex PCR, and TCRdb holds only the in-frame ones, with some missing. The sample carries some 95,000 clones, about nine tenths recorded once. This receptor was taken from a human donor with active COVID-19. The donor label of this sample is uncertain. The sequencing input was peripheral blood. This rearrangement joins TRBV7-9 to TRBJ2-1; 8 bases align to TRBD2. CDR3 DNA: TGTGCCAGCAGCCCGAGGGCGGGGGGCCGTTACAATGAGCAGTTCTTC. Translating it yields CASSPRAGGRYNEQFF.